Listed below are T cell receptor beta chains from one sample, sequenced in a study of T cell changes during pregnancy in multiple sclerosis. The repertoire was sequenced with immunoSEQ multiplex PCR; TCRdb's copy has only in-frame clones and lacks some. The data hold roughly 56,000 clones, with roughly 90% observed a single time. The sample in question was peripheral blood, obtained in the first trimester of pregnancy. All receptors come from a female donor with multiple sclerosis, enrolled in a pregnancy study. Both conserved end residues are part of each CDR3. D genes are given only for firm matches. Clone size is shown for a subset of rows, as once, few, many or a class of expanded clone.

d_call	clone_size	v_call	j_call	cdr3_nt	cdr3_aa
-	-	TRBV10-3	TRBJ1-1	TGTGCCATCAGTAGTACAGGTGGGGAGAACACTGAAGCTTTCTTT	CAISSTGGENTEAFF
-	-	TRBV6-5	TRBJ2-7	TGTGCCAGCAGTTACTCGAGTGGGGGCACCTACGAGCAGTACTTC	CASSYSSGGTYEQYF
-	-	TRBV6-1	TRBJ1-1	TGTGCCAGCAGCCAACAGGGAACTAACACTGAAGCTTTCTTT	CASSQQGTNTEAFF
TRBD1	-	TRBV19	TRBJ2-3	TGTGCCAGTAGTCGGGACAGGGTCACAGATACGCAGTATTTT	CASSRDRVTDTQYF
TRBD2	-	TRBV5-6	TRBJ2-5	TGTGCCAGCAACGGGGTCACTAGCGGGACACTTGAGACCCAGTACTTC	CASNGVTSGTLETQYF
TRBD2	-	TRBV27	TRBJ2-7	TGTGCCAGCTCGGGAGGGTACGAGCAGTACTTC	CASSGGYEQYF
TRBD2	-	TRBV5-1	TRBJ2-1	TGCGCCAGCAGCTTGGGGACTAGCGATAATGAGCAGTTCTTC	CASSLGTSDNEQFF
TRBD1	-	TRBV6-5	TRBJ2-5	TGTGCCAGCAGCGGGACAGGGGTAGAGACCCAGTACTTC	CASSGTGVETQYF
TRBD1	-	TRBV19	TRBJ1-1	TGTGCCAGTACCTCGGACAGGGTGAACACTGAAGCTTTCTTT	CASTSDRVNTEAFF
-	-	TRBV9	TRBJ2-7	TGTGCCAGCAGCGTACTCAGGGAAGTTGAATCCTACGAGCAGTACTTC	CASSVLREVESYEQYF
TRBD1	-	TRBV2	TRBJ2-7	TGTGCCAGCAGATCACAGGGGACCTACGAGCAGTACTTC	CASRSQGTYEQYF
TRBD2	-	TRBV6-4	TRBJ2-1	TGTGCCAGCAGTGACTCGTCCGGGACTAGCAATGAGCAGTTCTTC	CASSDSSGTSNEQFF
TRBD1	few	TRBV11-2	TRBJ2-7	TGTGCCAGCAGCTCGAGGGGGCAGCTGGGTTACGAGCAGTACTTC	CASSSRGQLGYEQYF
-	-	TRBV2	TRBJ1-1	TGTGCCAGCTTTTTTGACTTATCAAGAAGTCCAGGAGGAATGAAAGCTTTCTTT	CASFFDLSRSPGGMKAFF
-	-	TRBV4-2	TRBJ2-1	TGTGCCAGCAGCCGGGCGGGCAGCGGCTCCTACAATGAGCAGTTCTTC	CASSRAGSGSYNEQFF
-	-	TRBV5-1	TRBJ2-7	TGCGCCAGCAGCCCCGCCCGGCCGAGGGGGGGCGAGCAGTACTTC	CASSPARPRGGEQYF
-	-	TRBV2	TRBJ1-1	TGTGCCAGCAGTTCGTTATTAGCTTTCTTT	CASSSLLAFF
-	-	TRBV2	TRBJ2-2	TGTGCCAGCATGGGATGGGGCGTGAACACCGGGGAGCTGTTTTTT	CASMGWGVNTGELFF
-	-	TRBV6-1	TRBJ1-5	TGTGCCAGCAGTGAAGCGCCAGGCTCTGGTCAGCCCCAGCATTTT	CASSEAPGSGQPQHF
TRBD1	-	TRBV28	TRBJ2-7	TGTGCCAGCCGTACTCCGGGACAGGGCTCCTACGAGCAGTACTTC	CASRTPGQGSYEQYF
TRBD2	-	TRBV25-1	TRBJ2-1	TGTGCCAGCAGTGAATGGGAAACGGGACTAGCGGACAATGAGCAGTTCTTC	CASSEWETGLADNEQFF
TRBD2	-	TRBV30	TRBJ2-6	TGTGCCTGGGGGCGGGCGGGAGTCCCGGGGGCCAACGTCCTGACTTTC	CAWGRAGVPGANVLTF
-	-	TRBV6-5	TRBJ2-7	TGTGCCAGCCGCTCGGGGGAGTCCTACGAGCAGTACTTC	CASRSGESYEQYF
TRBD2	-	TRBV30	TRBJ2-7	TGTGCCGGAGAGACTAGCGGGAGACGAGGCGAGCAGTACTTC	CAGETSGRRGEQYF
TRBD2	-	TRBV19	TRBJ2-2	TGTGCCAGTAGTATAGGTCCAGCGGGAGGGCCCGGGGAGCTGTTTTTT	CASSIGPAGGPGELFF
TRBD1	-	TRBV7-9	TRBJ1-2	TGTGCCAGCAGCCCGACAGGGGTAGGCTACACCTTC	CASSPTGVGYTF
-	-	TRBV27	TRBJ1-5	TGTGCCAGCAGTACTGTACGGGAGGACAATCAGCCCCAGCATTTT	CASSTVREDNQPQHF
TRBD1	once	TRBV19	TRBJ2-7	TGTGCCAGTAGGGGACAGGGAAGCTCCTACGAGCAGTACTTC	CASRGQGSSYEQYF
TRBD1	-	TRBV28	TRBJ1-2	TGTGCCAGCAGTCGTCCGGGACAGGGGACCTATGGCTACACCTTC	CASSRPGQGTYGYTF
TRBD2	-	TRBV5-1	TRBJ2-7	TGCGCCAGCAGCTTTTCGGGACTATCGTACGAGCAGTACTTC	CASSFSGLSYEQYF
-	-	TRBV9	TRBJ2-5	TGTGCCAGCAGTTCCTCGGGACTCCATAGAGAGACCCAGTACTTC	CASSSSGLHRETQYF
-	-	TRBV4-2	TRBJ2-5	TGTGCCAGCAGCCAAACCCTTGCGGGGTCAGAAGAGACCCAGTACTTC	CASSQTLAGSEETQYF
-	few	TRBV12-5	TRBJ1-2	TGTGCTAGTGGTTTGCCCGGCCAGGGCCCCCATGGCTACACCTTC	CASGLPGQGPHGYTF
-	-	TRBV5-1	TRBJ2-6	TGCGCCAGCAACCCGGACAGCTCTGGGGCCAACGTCCTGACTTTC	CASNPDSSGANVLTF
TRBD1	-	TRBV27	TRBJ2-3	TGTGCCAGCAGTTTAAGGACGGCAGGGGGTTCAGATACGCAGTATTTT	CASSLRTAGGSDTQYF
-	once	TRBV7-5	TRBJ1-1	TGTGTCAGAAGCCCCCACCAGGGCGAAGCTTTCTTT	CVRSPHQGEAFF
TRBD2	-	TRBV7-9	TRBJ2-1	TGTGCCAGCAGCTTTCGGACTAGTCCACGAACTTGGCAGTTCTTC	CASSFRTSPRTWQFF
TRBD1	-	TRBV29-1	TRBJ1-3	TGCAGCGTCGAGTCGAGGGGGCCATTCTCTGGAAACACCATATATTTT	CSVESRGPFSGNTIYF
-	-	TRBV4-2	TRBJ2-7	TGTGCCAGCAGCCAAGAAAGCGGCAGCTCCTACGAGCAGTACTTC	CASSQESGSSYEQYF
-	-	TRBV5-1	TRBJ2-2	TGCGCCAGCGCCCCTCTAGCGCTAGCAGGAAACACCGGGGAGCTGTTTTTT	CASAPLALAGNTGELFF
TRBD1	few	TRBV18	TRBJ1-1	TGTGCCAGCTCAGACAGGGGACAGGGCGCTTTCTTT	CASSDRGQGAFF
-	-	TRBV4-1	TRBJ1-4	TGCGCCAGCAGCCAAGCCTGGACACCCAGACGGGAAAAACTGTTTTTT	CASSQAWTPRREKLFF